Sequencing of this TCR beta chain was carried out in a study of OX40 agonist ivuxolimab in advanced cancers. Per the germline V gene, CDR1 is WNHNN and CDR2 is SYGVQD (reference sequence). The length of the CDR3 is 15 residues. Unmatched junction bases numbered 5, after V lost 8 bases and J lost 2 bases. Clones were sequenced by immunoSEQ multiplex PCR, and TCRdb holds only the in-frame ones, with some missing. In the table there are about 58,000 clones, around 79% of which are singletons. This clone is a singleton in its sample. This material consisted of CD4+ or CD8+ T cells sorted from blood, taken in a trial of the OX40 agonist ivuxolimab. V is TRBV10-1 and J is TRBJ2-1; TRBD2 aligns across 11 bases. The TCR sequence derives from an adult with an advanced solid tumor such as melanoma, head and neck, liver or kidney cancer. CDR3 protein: CASSASGGPYNEQFF. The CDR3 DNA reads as TGCGCCAGCTCGGCTAGCGGGGGGCCCTACAATGAGCAGTTCTTC.